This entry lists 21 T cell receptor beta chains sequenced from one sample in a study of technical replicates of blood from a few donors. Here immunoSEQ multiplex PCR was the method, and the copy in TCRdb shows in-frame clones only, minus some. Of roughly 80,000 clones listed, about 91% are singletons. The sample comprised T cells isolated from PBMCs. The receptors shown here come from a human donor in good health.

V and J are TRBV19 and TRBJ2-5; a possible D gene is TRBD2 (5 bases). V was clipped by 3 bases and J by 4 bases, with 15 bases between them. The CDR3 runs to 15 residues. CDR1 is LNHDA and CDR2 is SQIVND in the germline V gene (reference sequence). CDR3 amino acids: CASSMLAGFTETQYF. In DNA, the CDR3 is TGTGCCAGTAGTATGTTGGCGGGCTTTACAGAGACCCAGTACTTC.

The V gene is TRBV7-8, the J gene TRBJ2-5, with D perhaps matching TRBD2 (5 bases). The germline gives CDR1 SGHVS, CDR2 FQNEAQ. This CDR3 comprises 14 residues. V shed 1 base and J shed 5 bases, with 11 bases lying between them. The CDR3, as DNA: TGTGCCAGCAGCTTAGGCCAGCGGTGGGAGACCCAGTACTTC. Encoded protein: CASSLGQRWETQYF.

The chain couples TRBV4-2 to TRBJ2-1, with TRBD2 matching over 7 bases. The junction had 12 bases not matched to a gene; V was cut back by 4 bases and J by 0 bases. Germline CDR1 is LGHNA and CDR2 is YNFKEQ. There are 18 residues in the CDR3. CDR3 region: CASSPVLAAKSSYNEQFF. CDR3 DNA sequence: TGTGCCAGCAGCCCGGTCCTAGCGGCAAAGAGCTCCTACAATGAGCAGTTCTTC.

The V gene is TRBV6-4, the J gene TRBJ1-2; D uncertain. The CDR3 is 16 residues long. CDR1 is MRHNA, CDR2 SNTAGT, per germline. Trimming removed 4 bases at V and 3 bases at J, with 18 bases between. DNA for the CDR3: TGTGCCAGCAGTGCCCTCTTCATGGGCATAGACTATGGCTACACCTTC. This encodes CASSALFMGIDYGYTF.

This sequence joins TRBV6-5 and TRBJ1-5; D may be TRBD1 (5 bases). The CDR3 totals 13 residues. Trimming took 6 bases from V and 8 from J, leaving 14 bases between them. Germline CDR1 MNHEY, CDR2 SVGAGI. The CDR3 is CASRKGVVEPQHF. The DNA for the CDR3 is TGTGCCAGCAGAAAAGGGGTGGTAGAGCCCCAGCATTTT.

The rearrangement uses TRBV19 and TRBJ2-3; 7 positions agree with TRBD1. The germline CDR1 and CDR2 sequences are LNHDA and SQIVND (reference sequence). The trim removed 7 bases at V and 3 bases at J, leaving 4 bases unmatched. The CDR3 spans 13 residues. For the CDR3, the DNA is TGTGCCAGTAAGACAGGGCCGACAGATACGCAGTATTTT. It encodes CASKTGPTDTQYF.

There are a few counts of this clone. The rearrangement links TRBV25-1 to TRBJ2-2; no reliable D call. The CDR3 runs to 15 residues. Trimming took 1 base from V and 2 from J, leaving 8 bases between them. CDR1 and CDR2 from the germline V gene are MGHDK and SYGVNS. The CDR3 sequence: CASSESHKNTGELFF. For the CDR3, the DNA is TGTGCCAGCAGTGAATCGCACAAAAACACCGGGGAGCTGTTTTTT.

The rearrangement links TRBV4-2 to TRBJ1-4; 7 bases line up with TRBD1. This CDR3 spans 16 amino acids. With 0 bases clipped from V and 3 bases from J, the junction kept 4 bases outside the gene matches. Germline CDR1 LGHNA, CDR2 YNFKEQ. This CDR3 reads CASSQDLDRANEKLFF. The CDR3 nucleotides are TGTGCCAGCAGCCAAGATCTAGACAGGGCTAATGAAAAACTGTTTTTT.

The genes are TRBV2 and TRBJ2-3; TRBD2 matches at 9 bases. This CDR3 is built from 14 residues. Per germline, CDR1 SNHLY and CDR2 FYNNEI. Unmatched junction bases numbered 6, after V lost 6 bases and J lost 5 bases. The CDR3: CASSRTLAGDTQYF. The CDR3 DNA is TGTGCCAGCAGCCGCACACTAGCGGGAGATACGCAGTATTTT.

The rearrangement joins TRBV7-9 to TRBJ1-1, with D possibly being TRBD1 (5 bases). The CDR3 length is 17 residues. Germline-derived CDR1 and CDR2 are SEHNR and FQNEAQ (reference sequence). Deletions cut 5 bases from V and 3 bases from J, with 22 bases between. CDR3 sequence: CASSLQVMGGTHTEAFF. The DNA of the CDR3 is TGTGCCAGCAGCCTACAGGTTATGGGAGGGACCCACACTGAAGCTTTCTTT.

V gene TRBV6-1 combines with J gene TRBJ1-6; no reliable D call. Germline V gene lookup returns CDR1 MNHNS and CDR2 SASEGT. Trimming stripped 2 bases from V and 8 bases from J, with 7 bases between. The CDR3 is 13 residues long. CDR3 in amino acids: CASSEQEDSPLHF. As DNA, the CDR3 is TGTGCCAGCAGTGAACAGGAAGATTCACCCCTCCACTTT.

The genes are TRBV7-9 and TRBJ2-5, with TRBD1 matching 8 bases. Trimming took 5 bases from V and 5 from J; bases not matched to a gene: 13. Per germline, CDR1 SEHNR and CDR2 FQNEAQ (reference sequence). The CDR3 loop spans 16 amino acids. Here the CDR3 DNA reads TGTGCCAGCAGCCTCAACCCGACAGGGGAGTATGAGACCCAGTACTTC. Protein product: CASSLNPTGEYETQYF.

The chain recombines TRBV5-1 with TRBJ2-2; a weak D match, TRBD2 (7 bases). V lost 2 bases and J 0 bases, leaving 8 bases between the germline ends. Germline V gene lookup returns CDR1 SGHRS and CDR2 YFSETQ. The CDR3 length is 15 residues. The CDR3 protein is CASSFGGPNTGELFF. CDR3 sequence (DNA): TGCGCCAGCAGCTTCGGGGGGCCGAACACCGGGGAGCTGTTTTTT.

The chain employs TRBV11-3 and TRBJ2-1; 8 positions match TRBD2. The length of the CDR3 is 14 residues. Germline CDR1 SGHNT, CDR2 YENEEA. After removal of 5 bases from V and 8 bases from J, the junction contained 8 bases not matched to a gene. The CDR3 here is CASSPSAGVDEQFF. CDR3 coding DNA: TGTGCCAGCAGCCCCTCAGCGGGAGTAGATGAGCAGTTCTTC.

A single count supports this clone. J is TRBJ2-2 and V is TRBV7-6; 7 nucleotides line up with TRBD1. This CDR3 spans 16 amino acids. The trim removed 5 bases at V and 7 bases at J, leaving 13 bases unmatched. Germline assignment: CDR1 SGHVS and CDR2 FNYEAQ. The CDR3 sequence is CASSPHRQQGNGELFF. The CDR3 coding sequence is TGTGCCAGCAGCCCGCACCGCCAACAGGGGAACGGGGAGCTGTTTTTT.

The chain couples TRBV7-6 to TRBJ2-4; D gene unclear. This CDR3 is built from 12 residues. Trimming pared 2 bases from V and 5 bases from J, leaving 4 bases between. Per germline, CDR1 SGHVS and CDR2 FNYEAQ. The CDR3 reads CASSLSENIQYF. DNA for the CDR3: TGTGCCAGCAGCTTATCCGAAAACATTCAGTACTTC.

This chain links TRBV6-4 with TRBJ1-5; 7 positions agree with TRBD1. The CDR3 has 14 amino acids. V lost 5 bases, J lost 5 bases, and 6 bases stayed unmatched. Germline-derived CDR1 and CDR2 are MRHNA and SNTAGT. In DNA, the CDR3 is TGTGCCAGCAGTCCGACAGGGCTGGATCAGCCCCAGCATTTT. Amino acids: CASSPTGLDQPQHF.

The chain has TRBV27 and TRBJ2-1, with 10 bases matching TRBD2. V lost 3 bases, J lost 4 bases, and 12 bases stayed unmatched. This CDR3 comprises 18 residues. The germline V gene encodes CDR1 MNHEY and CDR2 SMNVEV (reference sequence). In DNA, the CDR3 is TGTGCCAGCAGTTTCAATATCTTCCAGCGGGAGGGTTACAATGAGCAGTTCTTC. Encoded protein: CASSFNIFQREGYNEQFF.

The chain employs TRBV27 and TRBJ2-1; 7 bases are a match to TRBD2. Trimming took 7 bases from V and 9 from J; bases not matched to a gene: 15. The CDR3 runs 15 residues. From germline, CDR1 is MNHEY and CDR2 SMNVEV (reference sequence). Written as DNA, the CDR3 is TGTGCCAGCAAGGTGGCTGGGGAGGGTCGTGGTGAGCAGTTCTTC. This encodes CASKVAGEGRGEQFF.

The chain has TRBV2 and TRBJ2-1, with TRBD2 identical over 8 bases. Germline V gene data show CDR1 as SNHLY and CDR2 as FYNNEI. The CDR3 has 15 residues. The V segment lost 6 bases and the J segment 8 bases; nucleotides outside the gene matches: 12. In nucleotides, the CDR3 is TGTGCCAGCAGGTTAGCGGGATCTTTCCGGGATGAGCAGTTCTTC. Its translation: CASRLAGSFRDEQFF.

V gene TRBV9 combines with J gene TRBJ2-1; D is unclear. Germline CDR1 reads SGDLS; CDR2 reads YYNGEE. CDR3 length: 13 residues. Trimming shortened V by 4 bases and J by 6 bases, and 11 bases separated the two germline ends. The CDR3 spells CASSPKSGNEQFF. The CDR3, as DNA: TGTGCCAGCAGCCCGAAGTCCGGCAATGAGCAGTTCTTC.